The 8 T cell receptor beta chains below come from one sample, sequenced in a study of identical twins. One entry per CDR3 protein, called by TCRdb with MiXCR from the 5' RACE reads. The table lists 450,000 to 650,000 distinct CDR3 sequences, over 12% of them singletons. These data also formed part of another study, on yellow fever vaccine responses in identical twins.

Sequenced input: CD4+ T cells sorted from blood. The receptors were gathered from a woman aged 18-29 years in good health.

This clonotype was observed a handful of times. V and J are TRBV20-1 and TRBJ2-2, with 15 bases that match TRBD2. Germline CDR1 reads DFQATT; CDR2 reads SNEGSKA (reference sequence). This CDR3 spans 15 amino acids. V lost 6 bases to trimming and J lost 4 bases; unmatched junction nucleotides: 3. CDR3 nucleotide sequence: TGCAGTGCAAGGACTAGCGGGAGGGGCACCGGGGAGCTGTTTTTT. Translation gives CSARTSGRGTGELFF.

The CDR3 loop reads CASSLETGGPNSPLHF. The CDR3 nucleotides read TGTGCCAGCAGCTTAGAGACAGGGGGCCCGAATTCACCCCTCCACTTT. The rearrangement links TRBV7-9 to TRBJ1-6; TRBD1 matches at 10 bases. Germline V CDR1 and CDR2: SEHNR, FQNEAQ (reference sequence). The junction had 4 bases not matched to a gene; V was cut back by 1 base and J by 7 bases. The CDR3 covers 16 residues.

This clonotype was counted between two and nine times. This chain joins TRBV3-1 and TRBJ2-2, with D unclear. The germline V and J ends were trimmed by 1 base and 0 bases, with 15 bases remaining between them. This CDR3 contains 18 residues. Germline V gives CDR1 LGHDT, CDR2 YNNKEL (reference sequence). CDR3 protein: CASSQVAKNKANTGELFF. The CDR3 nucleotides read TGTGCCAGCAGCCAAGTGGCGAAAAATAAGGCGAACACCGGGGAGCTGTTTTTT.

This clonotype was recorded a few times. The chain joins TRBV28 to TRBJ2-5; a possible D gene is TRBD2 (7 bases). Germline V gene data show CDR1 as MDHEN and CDR2 as SYDVKM. The CDR3 covers 16 residues. Trimming took 7 bases from V and 0 from J, leaving 18 bases between them. The CDR3 DNA reads as TGTGCCAGCACCCAAAGGGGGAGGGGGAACCAAGAGACCCAGTACTTC. This encodes CASTQRGRGNQETQYF.

This clonotype showed up just a few times. The chain carries TRBV7-2 and TRBJ2-3, with unresolved D. V lost 2 bases and J 2 bases, leaving 11 bases between the germline ends. Germline CDR1 reads SGHTA; CDR2 reads FQGNSA. This CDR3 spans 15 amino acids. CDR3 DNA: TGTGCCAGCAGCTTAAGGGTGCCTTACACAGATACGCAGTATTTT. Its translation: CASSLRVPYTDTQYF.

The chain carries TRBV2 and TRBJ1-5; D uncertain. The CDR3 sequence is 15 residues long. In germline, CDR1 is SNHLY, CDR2 FYNNEI. Trimming cost V 2 bases and J 0 bases, with 8 bases left between them. In nucleotides, the CDR3 is TGTGCCAGCAGTGAAACCCCCCATAGCAATCAGCCCCAGCATTTT. The encoded protein is CASSETPHSNQPQHF.

The chain joins TRBV5-1 to TRBJ2-7; the D call may be TRBD1 or TRBD2 (5 bases each). Trimming shortened V by 0 bases and J by 12 bases, and 31 bases separated the two germline ends. Germline CDR1 is SGHRS and CDR2 is YFSETQ. This CDR3 region has 18 residues. The CDR3 protein is CASSLGAPHNRNPGRLYF. DNA for the CDR3: TGCGCCAGCAGCTTGGGCGCTCCCCACAACAGGAACCCGGGACGTCTGTACTTC.

J is TRBJ2-2 and V is TRBV7-3, with 10 positions matching TRBD2. Germline V gene sequence: CDR1 SGHTA, CDR2 FQGTGA. There are 16 residues in the CDR3. Trimming at V came to 2 bases and at J to 4 bases, leaving 4 bases not matched to a gene. The CDR3 region is CASSLLAGGTTGELFF. The CDR3 nucleotides are TGTGCCAGCAGCTTATTAGCGGGAGGTACCACCGGGGAGCTGTTTTTT.